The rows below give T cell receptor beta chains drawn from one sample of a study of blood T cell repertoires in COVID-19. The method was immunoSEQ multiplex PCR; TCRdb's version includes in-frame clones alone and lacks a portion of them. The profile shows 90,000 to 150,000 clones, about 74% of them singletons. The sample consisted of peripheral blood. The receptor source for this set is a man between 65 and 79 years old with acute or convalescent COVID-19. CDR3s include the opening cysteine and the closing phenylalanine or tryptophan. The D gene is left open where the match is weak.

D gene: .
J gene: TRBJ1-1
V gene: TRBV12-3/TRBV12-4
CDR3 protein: CASSLFGVNEAFF

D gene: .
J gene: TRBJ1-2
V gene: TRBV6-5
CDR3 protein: CASSYRALGYGYTF

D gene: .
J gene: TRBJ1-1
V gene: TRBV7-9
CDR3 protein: CASSLTGNTEAFF

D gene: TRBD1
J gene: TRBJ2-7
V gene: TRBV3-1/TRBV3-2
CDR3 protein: CASSPTTGGNSYEQYF

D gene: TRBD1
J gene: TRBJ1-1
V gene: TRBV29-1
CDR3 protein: CSVERQGGRTEAFF

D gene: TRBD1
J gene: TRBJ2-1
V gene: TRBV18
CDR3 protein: CASSPPQGQGYEQFF

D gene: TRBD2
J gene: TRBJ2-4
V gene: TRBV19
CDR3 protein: CASSPGLAGGTLAKNIQYF

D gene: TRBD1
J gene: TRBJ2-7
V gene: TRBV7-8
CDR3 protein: CASSRDRGYEQYF

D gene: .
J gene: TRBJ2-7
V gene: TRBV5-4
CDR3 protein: CASSLSGEQYF

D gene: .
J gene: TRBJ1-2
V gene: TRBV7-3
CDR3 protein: CASRKGDGYTF

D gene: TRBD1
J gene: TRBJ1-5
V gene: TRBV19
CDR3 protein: CASNPTGGNQPQHF

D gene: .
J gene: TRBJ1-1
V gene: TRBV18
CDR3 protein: CASSPPRSFFMNTEAFF

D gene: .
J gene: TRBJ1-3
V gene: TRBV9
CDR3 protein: CASSPSPTHSGNTIYF

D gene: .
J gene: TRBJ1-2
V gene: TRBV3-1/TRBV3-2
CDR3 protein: CASSRSDPGAYGYTF

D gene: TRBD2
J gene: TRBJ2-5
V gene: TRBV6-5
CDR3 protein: CASSYRGAGGGETQYF

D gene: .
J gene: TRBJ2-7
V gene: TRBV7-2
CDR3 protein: CASSLAPGRYEQYF

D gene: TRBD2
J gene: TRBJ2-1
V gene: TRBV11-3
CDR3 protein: CASSPDGTSVNEQFF

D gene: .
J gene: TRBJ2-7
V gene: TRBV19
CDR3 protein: CASSPARVYEQYF

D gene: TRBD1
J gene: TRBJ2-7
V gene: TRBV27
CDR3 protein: CASMVVPGTGVYQQYF

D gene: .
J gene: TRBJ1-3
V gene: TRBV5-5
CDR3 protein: CASSLRGNTIYF

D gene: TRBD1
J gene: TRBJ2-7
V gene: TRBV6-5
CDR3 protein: CASSSQGTQAYEQYF

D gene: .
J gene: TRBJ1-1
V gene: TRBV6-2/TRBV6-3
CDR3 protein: CASSYSIAQGTEAFF

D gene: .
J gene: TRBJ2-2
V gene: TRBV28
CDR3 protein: CASSNGQGYYSNTGELFF

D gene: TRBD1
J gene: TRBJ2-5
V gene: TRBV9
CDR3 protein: CASGDSLETQYF

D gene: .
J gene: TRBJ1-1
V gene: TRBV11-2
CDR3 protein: CASSSMYGTEAFF

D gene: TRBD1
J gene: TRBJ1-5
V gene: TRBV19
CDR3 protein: CASSRGTGRSNQPQHF

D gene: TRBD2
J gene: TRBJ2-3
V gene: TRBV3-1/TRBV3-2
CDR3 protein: CASSHASGGGSTQYF

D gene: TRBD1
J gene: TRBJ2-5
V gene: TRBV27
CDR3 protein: CASTLYRGDTQYF

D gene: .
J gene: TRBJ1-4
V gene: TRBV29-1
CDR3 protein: CSVAGPETNEKLFF

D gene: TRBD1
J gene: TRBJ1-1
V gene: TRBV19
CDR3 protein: CASSRDRGLTEAFF

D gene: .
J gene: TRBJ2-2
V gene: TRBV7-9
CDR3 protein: CASSSGTGELFF

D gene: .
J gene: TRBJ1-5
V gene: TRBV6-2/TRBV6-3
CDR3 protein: CASSYQGDQPQHF

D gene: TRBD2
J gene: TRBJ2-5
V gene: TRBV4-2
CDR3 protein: CASSPKGGTSGGYQETQYF

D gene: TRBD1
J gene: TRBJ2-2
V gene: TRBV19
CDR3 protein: CASSTPRTGRDGELFF

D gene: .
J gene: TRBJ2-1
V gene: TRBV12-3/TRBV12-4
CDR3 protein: CASSLTAEQFF

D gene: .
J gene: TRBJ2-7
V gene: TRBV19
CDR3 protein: CASSPRTVVAYEQYF

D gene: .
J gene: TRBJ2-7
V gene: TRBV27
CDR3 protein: CASSLSTFYEQYF

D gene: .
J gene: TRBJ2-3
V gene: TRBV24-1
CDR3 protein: CATGGDGTPLTDTQYF

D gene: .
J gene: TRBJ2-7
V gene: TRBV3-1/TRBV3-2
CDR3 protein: CASSSRALGQGTGKQYF

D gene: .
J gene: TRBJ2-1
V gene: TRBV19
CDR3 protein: CASSISRDEQFF

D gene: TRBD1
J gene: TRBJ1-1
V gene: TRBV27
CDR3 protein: CASSSGQGNTEAFF

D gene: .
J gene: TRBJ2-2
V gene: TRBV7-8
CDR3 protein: CASGTLNTGELFF

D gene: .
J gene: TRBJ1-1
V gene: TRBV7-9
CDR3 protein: CASSAGLYTEAFF

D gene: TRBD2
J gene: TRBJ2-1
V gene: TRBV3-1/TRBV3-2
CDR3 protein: CASSFTSGRSNEQFF

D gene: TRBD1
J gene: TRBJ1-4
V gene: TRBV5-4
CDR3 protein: CASSRQGAGEKLFF